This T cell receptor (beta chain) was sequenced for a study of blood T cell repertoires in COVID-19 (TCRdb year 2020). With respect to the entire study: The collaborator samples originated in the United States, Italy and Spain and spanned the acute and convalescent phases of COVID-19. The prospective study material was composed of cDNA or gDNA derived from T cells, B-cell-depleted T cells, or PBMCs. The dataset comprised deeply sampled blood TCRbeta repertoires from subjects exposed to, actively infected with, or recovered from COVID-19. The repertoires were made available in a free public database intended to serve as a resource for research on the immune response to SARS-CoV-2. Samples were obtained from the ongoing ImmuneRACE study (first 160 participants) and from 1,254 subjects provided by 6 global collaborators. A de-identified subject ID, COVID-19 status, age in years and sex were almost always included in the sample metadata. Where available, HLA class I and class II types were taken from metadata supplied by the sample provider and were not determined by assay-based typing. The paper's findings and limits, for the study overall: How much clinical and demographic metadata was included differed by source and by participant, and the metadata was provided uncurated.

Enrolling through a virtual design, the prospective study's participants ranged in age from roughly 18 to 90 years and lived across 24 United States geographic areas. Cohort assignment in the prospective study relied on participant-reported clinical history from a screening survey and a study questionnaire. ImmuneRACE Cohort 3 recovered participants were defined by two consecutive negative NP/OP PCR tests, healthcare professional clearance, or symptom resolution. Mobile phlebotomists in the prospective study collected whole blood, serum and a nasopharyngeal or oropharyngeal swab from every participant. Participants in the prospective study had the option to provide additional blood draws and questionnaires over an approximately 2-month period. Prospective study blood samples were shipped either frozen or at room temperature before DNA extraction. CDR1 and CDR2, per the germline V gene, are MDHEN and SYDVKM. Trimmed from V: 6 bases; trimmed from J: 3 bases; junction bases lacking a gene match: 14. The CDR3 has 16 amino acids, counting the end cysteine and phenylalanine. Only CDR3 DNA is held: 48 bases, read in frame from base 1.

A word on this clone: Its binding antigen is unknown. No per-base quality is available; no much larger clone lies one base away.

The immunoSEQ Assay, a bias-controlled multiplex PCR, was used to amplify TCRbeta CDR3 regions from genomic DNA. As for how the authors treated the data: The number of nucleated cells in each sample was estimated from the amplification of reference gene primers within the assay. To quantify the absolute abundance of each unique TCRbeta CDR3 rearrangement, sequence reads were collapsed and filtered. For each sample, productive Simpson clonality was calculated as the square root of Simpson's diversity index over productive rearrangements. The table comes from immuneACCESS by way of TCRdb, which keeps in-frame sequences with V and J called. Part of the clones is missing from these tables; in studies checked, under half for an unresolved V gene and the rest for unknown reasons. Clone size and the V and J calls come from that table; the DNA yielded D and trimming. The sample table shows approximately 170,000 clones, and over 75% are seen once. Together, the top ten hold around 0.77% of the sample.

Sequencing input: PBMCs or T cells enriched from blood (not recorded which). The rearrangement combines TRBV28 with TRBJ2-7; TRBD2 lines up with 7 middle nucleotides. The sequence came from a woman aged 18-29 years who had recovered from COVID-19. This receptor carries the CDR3 CASRAGVWEGFYEQYF. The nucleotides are TGTGCCAGCAGGGCCGGCGTGTGGGAGGGCTTCTACGAGCAGTACTTC.